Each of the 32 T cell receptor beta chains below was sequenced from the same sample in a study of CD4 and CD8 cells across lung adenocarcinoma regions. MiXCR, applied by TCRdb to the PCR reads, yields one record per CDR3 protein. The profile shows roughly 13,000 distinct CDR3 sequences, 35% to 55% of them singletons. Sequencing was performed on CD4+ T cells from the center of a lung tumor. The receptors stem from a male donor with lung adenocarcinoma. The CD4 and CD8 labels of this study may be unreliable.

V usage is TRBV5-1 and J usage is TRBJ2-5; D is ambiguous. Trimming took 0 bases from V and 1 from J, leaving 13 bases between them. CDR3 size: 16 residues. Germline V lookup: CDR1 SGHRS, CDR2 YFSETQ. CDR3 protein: CASSLALTELQETQYF. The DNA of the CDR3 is TGCGCCAGCAGCTTGGCCTTGACCGAACTCCAAGAGACCCAGTACTTC.

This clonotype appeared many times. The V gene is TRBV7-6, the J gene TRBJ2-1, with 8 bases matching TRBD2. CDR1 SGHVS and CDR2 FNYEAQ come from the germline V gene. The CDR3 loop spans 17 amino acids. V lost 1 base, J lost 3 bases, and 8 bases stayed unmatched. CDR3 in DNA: TGTGCCAGCAGCTTAGGGGCCATGGCGGGAGGCTACAATGAGCAGTTCTTC. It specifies CASSLGAMAGGYNEQFF.

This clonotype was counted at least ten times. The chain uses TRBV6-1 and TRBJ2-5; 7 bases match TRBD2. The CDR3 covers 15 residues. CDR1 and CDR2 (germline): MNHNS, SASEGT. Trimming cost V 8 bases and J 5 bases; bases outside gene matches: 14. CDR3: CASGWEGTSGETQYF. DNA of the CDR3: TGTGCCAGCGGATGGGAGGGCACCTCCGGGGAGACCCAGTACTTC.

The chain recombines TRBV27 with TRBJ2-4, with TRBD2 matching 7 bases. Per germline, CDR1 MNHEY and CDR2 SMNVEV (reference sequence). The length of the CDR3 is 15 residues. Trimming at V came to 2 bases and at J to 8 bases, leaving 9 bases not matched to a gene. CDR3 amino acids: CASSLTGREWDIQYF. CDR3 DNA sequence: TGTGCCAGCAGTTTAACGGGGCGGGAGTGGGACATTCAGTACTTC.

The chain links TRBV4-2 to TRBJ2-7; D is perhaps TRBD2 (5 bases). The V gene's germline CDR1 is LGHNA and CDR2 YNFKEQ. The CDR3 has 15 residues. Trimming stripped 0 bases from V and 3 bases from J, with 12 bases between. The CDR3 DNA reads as TGTGCCAGCAGCCAAGAGAAACAGAGCGGCTACGAGCAGTACTTC. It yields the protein CASSQEKQSGYEQYF.

The CDR3 is CAIREGRGGRDPETQYF. The CDR3 bases are TGTGCCATCAGGGAGGGTCGTGGGGGCCGTGACCCAGAGACCCAGTACTTC. This chain joins TRBV10-3 and TRBJ2-5; D assignment may be TRBD1 or TRBD2 (6 bases each). Deletions cut 6 bases from V and 4 bases from J, with 24 bases between. Looked up from germline, CDR1 is ENHRY and CDR2 is SYGVKD. The CDR3 covers 17 residues.

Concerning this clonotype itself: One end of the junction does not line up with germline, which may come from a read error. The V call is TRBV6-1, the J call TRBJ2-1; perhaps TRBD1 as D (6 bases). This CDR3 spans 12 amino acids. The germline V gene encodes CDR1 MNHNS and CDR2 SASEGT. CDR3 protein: CASTMTGDEQYF. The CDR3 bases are TGTGCCAGCACCATGACAGGAGATGAGCAGTATTTC.

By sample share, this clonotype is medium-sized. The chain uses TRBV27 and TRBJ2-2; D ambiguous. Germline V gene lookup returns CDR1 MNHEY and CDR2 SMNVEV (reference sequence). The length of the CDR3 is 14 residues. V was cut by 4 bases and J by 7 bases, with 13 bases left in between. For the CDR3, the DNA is TGTGCCAGCAGTTCCCCAGGATTGGGCGGGGAGCTGTTTTTT. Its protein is CASSSPGLGGELFF.

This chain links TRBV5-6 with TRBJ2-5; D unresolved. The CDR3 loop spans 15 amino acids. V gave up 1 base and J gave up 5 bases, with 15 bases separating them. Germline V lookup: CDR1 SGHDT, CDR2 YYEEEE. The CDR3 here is CASSLLSGLRETQYF. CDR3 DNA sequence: TGTGCCAGCAGCTTGTTATCAGGCCTTCGGGAGACCCAGTACTTC. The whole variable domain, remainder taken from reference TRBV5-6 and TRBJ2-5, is DAGVTQSPTHLIKTRGQQVTLRCSPKSGHDTVSWYQQALGQGPQFIFQYYEEEERQRGNFPDRFSGHQFPNYSSELNVNALLLGDSALYLCASSLLSGLRETQYFGPGTRLLVL.

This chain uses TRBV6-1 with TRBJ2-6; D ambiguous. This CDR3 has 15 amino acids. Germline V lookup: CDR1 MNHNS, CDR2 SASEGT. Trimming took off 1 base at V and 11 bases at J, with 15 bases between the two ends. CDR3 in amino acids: CASSEGHSCAYVLTF. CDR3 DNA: TGTGCCAGCAGTGAAGGACACTCGTGCGCCTACGTCCTGACTTTC.

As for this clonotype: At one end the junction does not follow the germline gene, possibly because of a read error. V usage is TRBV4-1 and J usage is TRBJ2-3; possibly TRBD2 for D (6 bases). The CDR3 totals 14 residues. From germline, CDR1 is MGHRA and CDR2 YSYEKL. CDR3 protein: CASSRMEGTNTQYF. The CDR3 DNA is TGCGCCAGCAGCCGCATGGAGGGCACAAATACGCAGTATTTT.

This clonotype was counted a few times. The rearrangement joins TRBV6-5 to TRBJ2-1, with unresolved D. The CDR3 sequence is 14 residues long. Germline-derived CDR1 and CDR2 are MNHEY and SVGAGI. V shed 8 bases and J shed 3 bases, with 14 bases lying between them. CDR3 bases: TGTGCCAGCGGTTTGAATTCCATCTACAATGAGCAGTTCTTC. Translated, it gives CASGLNSIYNEQFF.

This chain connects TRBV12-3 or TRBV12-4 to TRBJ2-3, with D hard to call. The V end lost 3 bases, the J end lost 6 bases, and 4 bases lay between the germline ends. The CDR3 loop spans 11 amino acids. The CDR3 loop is CASSLIDTQYF. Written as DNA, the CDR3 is TGTGCCAGCAGTTTGATCGATACGCAGTATTTT.

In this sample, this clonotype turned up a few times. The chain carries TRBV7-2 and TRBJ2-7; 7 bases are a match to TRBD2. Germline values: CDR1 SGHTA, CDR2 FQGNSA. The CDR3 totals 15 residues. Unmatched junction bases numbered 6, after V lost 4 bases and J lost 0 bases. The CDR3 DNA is TGTGCCAGCAGCTCGAAGCGGGGTGACTCCTACGAGCAGTACTTC. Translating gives CASSSKRGDSYEQYF.

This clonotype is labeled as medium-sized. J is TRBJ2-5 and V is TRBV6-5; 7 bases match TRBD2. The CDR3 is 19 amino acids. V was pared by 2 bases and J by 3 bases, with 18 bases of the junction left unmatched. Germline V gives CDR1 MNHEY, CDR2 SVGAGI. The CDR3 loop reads CASSYRRITAGEKKETQYF. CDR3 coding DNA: TGTGCCAGCAGTTACCGACGGATAACGGCGGGAGAAAAAAAAGAGACCCAGTACTTC.

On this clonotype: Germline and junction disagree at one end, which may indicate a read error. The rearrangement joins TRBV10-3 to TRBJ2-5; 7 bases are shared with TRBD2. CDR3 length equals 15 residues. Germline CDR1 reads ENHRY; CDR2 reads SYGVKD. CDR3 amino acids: CAAGHGSGDQDTQYF. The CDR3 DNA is TGTGCCGCGGGTCATGGGAGCGGGGACCAAGATACCCAGTATTTC.

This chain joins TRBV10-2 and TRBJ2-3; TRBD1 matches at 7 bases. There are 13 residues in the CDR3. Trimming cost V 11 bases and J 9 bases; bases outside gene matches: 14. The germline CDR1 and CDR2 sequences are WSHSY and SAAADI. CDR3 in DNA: TGCGCCTCCGGGCGGACAGGCAAAAACACGCAGTATTTT. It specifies CASGRTGKNTQYF.

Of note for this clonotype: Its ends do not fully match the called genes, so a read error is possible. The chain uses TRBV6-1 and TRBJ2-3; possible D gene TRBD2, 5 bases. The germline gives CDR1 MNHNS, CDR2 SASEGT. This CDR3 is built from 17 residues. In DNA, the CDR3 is TGTGCCAGCAGTAGAGACCCCGCGGGCGGATACAAAGATACCCAGTATTTT. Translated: CASSRDPAGGYKDTQYF.

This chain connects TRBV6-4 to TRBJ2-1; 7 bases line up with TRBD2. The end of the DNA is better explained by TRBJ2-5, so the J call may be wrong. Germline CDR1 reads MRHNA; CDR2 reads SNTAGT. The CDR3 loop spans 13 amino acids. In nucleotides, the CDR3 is TGTGCCAGCAAGCTGGGGGGGGGAGAGACCCAGTACTTC. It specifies CASKLGGGETQYF.

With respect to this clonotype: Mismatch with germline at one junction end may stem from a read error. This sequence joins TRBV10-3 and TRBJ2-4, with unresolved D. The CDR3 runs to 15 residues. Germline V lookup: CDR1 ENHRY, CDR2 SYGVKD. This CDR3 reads CASSESQAAKNTQYF. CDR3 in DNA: TGTGCCAGCAGCGAGTCTCAGGCAGCCAAAAATACGCAGTACTTT.

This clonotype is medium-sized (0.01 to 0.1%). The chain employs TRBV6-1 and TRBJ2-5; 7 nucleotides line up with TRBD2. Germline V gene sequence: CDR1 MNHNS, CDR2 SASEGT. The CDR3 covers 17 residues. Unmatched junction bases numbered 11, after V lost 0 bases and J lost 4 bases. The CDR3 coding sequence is TGTGCCAGCAGTGAAGCGCTTCTAGCGGTCATGTTAGAGACCCAGTACTTC. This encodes CASSEALLAVMLETQYF.

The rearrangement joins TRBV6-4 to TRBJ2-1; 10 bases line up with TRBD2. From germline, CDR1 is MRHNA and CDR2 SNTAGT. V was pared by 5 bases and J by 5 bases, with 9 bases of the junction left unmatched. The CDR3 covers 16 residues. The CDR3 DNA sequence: TGTGCCAGCAGTACAGGGGTAGCGGGAGGACACAATGAGCAGTTCTTC. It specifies CASSTGVAGGHNEQFF.

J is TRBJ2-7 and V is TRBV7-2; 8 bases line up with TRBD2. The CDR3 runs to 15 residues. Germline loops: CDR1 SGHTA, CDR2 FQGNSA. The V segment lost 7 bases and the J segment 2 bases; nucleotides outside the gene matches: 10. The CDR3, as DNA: TGTGCCAGCACACCCATGGTAGCGGGAACCTACGAGCAGTACTTC. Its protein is CASTPMVAGTYEQYF.

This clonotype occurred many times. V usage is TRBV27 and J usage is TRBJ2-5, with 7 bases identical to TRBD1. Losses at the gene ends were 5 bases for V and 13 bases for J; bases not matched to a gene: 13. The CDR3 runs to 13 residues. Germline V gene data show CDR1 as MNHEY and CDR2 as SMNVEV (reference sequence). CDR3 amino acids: CASSPSGTAHRYF. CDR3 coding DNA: TGTGCCAGCAGTCCATCCGGGACAGCCCATCGGTACTTC.

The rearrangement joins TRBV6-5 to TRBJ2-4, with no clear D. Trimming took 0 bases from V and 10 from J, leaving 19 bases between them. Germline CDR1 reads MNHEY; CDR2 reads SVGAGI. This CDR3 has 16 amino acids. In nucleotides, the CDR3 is TGTGCCAGCAGTTACTCGTCACCACGAGACAAAGATATTCAGTACTTC. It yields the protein CASSYSSPRDKDIQYF.

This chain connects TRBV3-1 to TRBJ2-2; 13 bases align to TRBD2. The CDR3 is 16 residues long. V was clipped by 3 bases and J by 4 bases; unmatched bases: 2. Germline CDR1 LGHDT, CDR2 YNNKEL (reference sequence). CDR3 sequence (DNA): TGTGCCAGCAGCCACACTAGCGGGAGGGGCACCGGGGAGCTGTTTTTT. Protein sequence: CASSHTSGRGTGELFF.

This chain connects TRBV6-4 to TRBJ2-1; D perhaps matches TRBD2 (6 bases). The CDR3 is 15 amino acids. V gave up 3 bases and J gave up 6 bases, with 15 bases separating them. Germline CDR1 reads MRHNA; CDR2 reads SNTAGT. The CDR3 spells CASSESSGEVNEQFF. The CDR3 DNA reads TGTGCCAGCAGTGAGTCTTCGGGAGAGGTCAATGAGCAGTTCTTC.

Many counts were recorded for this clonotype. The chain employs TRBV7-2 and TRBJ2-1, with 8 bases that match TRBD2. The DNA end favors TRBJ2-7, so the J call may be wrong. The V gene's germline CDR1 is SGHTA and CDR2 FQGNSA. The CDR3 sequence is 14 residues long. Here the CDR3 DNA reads TGTGCCAGCAGCCCCTGGACTCGGGAGGGCGAGCAGTACTTC. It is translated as CASSPWTREGEQYF.

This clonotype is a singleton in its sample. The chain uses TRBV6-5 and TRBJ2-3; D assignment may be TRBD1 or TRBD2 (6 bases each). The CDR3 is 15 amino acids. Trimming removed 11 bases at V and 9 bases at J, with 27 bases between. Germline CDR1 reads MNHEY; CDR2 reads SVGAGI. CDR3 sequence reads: CAGGYGGRGQETQYF. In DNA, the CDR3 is TGTGCCGGCGGTTACGGGGGCAGAGGCCAAGAGACGCAGTATTTT.

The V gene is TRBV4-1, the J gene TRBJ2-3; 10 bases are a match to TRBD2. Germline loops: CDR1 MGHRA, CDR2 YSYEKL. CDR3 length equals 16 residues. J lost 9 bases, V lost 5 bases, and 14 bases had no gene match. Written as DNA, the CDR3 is TGCGCCAGCAGCGGCCTAGCGGGAGCAGTCAAGGACACGCAGTATTTT. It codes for CASSGLAGAVKDTQYF.

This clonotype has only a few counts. DNA of the CDR3: TGTGCCAGCAGTGACAGGTCCACTGAAGCTTTCTTT. Its protein product is CASSDRSTEAFF. The chain uses TRBV6-1 and TRBJ1-1; D not resolved. The CDR3 contains 12 residues. Trimming cost V 3 bases and J 4 bases, with 6 bases left between them. Germline lookup yields CDR1 MNHNS and CDR2 SASEGT.

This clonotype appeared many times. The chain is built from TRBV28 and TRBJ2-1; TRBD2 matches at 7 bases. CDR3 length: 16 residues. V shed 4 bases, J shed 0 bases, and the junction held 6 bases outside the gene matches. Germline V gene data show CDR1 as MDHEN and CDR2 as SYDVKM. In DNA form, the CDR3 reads TGTGCCAGCAGTTCACTGACTAGCAACTCCTACAATGAGCAGTTCTTC. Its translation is CASSSLTSNSYNEQFF.